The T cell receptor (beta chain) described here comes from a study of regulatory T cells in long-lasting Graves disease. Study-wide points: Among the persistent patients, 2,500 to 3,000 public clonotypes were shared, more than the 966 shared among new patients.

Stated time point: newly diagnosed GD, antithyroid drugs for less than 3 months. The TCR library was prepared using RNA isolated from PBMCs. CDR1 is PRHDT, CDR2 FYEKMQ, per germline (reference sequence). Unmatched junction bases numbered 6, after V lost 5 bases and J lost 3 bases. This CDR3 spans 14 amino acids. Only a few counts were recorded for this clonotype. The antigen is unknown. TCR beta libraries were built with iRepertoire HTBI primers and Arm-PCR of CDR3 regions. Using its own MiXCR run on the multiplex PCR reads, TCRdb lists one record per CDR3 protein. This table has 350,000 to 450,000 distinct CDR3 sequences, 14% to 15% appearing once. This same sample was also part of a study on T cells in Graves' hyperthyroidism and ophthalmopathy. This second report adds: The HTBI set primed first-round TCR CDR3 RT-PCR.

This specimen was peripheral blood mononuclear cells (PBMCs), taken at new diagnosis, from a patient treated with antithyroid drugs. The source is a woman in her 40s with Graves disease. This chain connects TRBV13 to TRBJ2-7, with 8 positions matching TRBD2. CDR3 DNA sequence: TGTGCCAGCAGCCCTATCCGGGAGGGCTACGAGCAGTACTTC. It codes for CASSPIREGYEQYF.